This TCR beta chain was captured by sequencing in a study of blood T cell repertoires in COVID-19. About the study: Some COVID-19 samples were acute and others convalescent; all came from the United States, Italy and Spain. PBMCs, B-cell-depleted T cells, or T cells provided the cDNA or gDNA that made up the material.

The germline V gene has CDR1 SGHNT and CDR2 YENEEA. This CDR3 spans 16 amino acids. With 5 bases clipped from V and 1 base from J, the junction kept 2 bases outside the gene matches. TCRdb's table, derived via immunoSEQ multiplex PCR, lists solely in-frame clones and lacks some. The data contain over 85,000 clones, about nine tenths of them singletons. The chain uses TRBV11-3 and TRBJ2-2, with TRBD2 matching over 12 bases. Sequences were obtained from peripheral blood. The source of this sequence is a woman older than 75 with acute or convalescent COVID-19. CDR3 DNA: TGTGCCAGCAGCCAGACTAGCGGGGGGAACACCGGGGAGCTGTTTTTT. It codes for CASSQTSGGNTGELFF.